This T cell receptor beta chain was sequenced during a study of T-cell reconstitution after alpha-beta-depleted transplantation in children. The library targeted TCRbeta and was prepared with unique molecular identifiers. TCRdb analysed the PCR reads with MiXCR anew, one entry per CDR3 protein. The sample yields approximately 640,000 distinct CDR3 sequences, roughly 15% seen once. The sample holds many counts of this clonotype. CDR3 length: 13 residues. Germline V gives CDR1 DFQATT, CDR2 SNEGSKA (reference sequence). Trimming shortened V by 5 bases and J by 6 bases, and 14 bases separated the two germline ends.

The source was PBMCs from the stem cell graft donor, collected from the stem cell graft. The chain couples TRBV20-1 to TRBJ2-1; TRBD2 is a possible D gene (5 bases). This sequence originates from a human donor who donated a stem cell graft to a child with acute myeloid leukemia. Written as DNA, the CDR3 is TGCAGTGCTCCCGGGGTTAGTCTCAATGAGCAGTTCTTC. Its translation is CSAPGVSLNEQFF.